This TCR beta chain was sequenced during a study of T-cell reconstitution after alpha-beta-depleted transplantation in children. This sample's TCRbeta library carried unique molecular identifier barcodes. In TCRdb, the PCR reads were re-called with MiXCR into one record per CDR3 protein. Of about 4,000 distinct CDR3 sequences in the sample, 9.1% were seen once. Trimming removed 5 bases from V and 1 base from J, with 12 bases in between. The CDR3 consists of 15 residues. CDR1 MDHEN and CDR2 SYDVKM come from the germline V gene. This clonotype was seen at least ten times. Its antigen is not identified. Findings of the study overall: Alpha-beta T cells present about two months after transplant were reported to originate from several hundred expanded graft clones.

The sample here was PBMCs, mostly from graft donor cells, taken 180 days after TCRalphabeta/CD19-depleted stem cell transplant. The receptor was isolated from a male patient aged 2 to 10 who had a stem cell transplant for acute lymphoblastic leukemia, so the T cells may come from the graft donor. The V and J genes are TRBV28 and TRBJ2-4, with D unresolved. CDR3 sequence: CASSTGHPAKNIQYF. The CDR3 DNA reads TGTGCCAGCAGTACCGGGCATCCGGCCAAAAACATTCAGTACTTC.